These 27 T cell receptor beta chains share one sample of origin, sequenced in a study of T cell clonality in common variable immunodeficiency. Overall study findings and caveats: In common variable immunodeficiency, TCR beta chains reportedly carried fewer deletions and N-nucleotide insertions.

Sequenced by immunoSEQ multiplex PCR; TCRdb stores in-frame clones only, minus some. Recorded for this sample: 8,000 or so clones. Antigen specificity for these receptors is unknown. The specimen sequenced was peripheral blood mononuclear cells. The receptors originated from a human donor with common variable immunodeficiency.

With respect to this clone: The CDR3 end lies 3 residues beyond the end of the read and is filled in from the germline J gene. V gene TRBV7-6 combines with J gene TRBJ2-5; TRBD1 agrees at 7 bases. The CDR3 loop spans 11 amino acids. Trimming removed 8 bases from V and 4 bases from J; junction bases left unmatched: 1. CDR1 is SGHVS, CDR2 FNYEAQ, per germline. The sequenced part of the CDR3 DNA is TGTGCCAGCCGACAGGGAGAGACC. Translated: CASRQGET. The whole CDR3 protein is CASRQGETQYF.

Turning to this clone: The CDR3 goes on 3 residues after the read ends, and that part is filled in from the germline J gene. The V call is TRBV18, the J call TRBJ2-5; TRBD2 aligns across 7 bases. The V and J ends lost 3 bases and 2 bases, in that order; junction bases with no gene match: 6. CDR1 and CDR2 from the germline V gene are KGHSH and LQKENI. CDR3 length equals 15 residues. The CDR3: CASSPSTSVQETQYF. The CDR3 bases that were read are TGTGCCAGCTCACCCTCAACTAGCGTGCAAGAGACC.

About this clone itself: Read sequence stops 3 residues before the CDR3 end, and the germline J gene provides the missing end. This rearrangement joins TRBV2 to TRBJ1-5, with 7 bases fitting TRBD1. The CDR3 contains 15 residues. V shed 4 bases, J shed 1 base, and the junction held 4 bases outside the gene matches. Germline assignment: CDR1 SNHLY and CDR2 FYNNEI. The CDR3 is CASSVSGGSNQPQHF. The part of the CDR3 DNA that was read is TGTGCCAGCAGTGTGTCAGGGGGAAGCAATCAGCCC.

On this clone: The read ends 3 residues before the CDR3 terminus; that terminus is restored from the germline J gene. V usage is TRBV5-1 and J usage is TRBJ2-1; 8 bases map to TRBD2. The CDR3 runs 13 residues. Germline V gives CDR1 SGHRS, CDR2 YFSETQ. Trimming took 4 bases from V and 8 from J; bases not matched to a gene: 5. The sequenced CDR3 bases are TGCGCCAGCAGCACACTAGCGGCCTATGAG. It encodes CASSTLAAYE. The entire CDR3 protein reads CASSTLAAYEQFF.

A remark on this clone: With the read ending 3 residues before the CDR3 end, the germline J gene is used to fill in that end. The chain combines TRBV18 with TRBJ2-7, with 7 nucleotides matching TRBD2. This CDR3 comprises 15 residues. Trimming removed 3 bases from V and 6 bases from J; junction bases left unmatched: 11. The V gene's germline CDR1 is KGHSH and CDR2 LQKENI. The CDR3 loop is CASSPLSQGGPEQYF. CDR3 DNA (partial): TGTGCCAGCTCACCCCTGTCCCAGGGAGGGCCCGAG.

Worth noting for this clone: The CDR3 end falls 3 residues outside the read, so it is completed with the germline J gene. This chain links TRBV5-1 with TRBJ1-2; the D gene is possibly TRBD1 (5 bases). The CDR3 has 16 residues. The germline V and J ends were trimmed by 2 bases and 2 bases, with 16 bases remaining between them. Germline V gives CDR1 SGHRS, CDR2 YFSETQ. The CDR3 spells CASSFTPGYNNYGYTF. CDR3 DNA, as far as it was read: TGCGCCAGCAGCTTCACACCAGGGTATAACAACTATGGC.

Comment on this clone: The read gets to within 3 residues of the CDR3 end, and the germline J gene fills in the rest. This chain links TRBV30 with TRBJ1-2, with D possibly TRBD1 on 5 matching bases. Trimming shortened V by 1 base and J by 0 bases, and 6 bases separated the two germline ends. The CDR3 covers 13 residues. Germline values: CDR1 GTSNPN, CDR2 SVGIG (reference sequence). The CDR3 DNA, read in part, is TGTGCCTGGAGTGCGACAGCTAACTATGGC. Amino acid sequence: CAWSATANYG. The CDR3 in its entirety is CAWSATANYGYTF.

As regards this clone: From the germline J gene comes the end of the CDR3, since the read stops 3 residues before it. The V gene is TRBV19, the J gene TRBJ2-5; D might be TRBD1 (5 bases). Looked up from germline, CDR1 is LNHDA and CDR2 is SQIVND (reference sequence). The CDR3 loop spans 12 amino acids. V dropped 6 bases and J dropped 2 bases, with 7 bases sitting between them. This CDR3 is CASSREQETQYF. CDR3 DNA (partial): TGTGCCAGTAGCAGGGAACAAGAGACC.

The CDR3 sequence: CSATLAYNEQFF. The sequenced CDR3 bases are TGCAGTGCTACCCTAGCTTACAATGAG. This chain uses TRBV20-1 with TRBJ2-1, with D maybe TRBD2 (5 bases). The read comes to an end 3 residues before the CDR3 does, leaving the germline J gene to fill in the end. The germline V gene has CDR1 DFQATT and CDR2 SNEGSKA (reference sequence). The CDR3 sequence is 12 residues long. V gave up 4 bases and J gave up 4 bases, with 8 bases separating them.

Note on this clone: The read ends 3 residues shy of where the CDR3 ends; the end is completed using the germline J gene. This sequence joins TRBV7-2 and TRBJ1-2; TRBD1 aligns across 9 bases. The V segment lost 5 bases and the J segment 7 bases; nucleotides outside the gene matches: 8. Germline CDR1 and CDR2: SGHTA and FQGNSA. The CDR3 contains 14 residues. The covered CDR3 bases are TGTGCCAGCAGCCCCCGGACAGGGGATGGTGGC. Translated, it gives CASSPRTGDGG. The full CDR3 protein is CASSPRTGDGGYTF.

Turning to this clone: The read ends 3 residues early relative to the CDR3; the germline J gene fills the gap. The V and J genes are TRBV30 and TRBJ1-1, with D unresolved. The length of the CDR3 is 12 residues. CDR1 and CDR2 from the germline V gene are GTSNPN and SVGIG (reference sequence). The CDR3 DNA, read in part, is TGTGCCTGGAGTTTCCTCGGGGAAGAC. Protein product: CAWSFLGED. The complete CDR3 sequence is CAWSFLGEDAFF.

A note on this clone: The read terminates 3 residues ahead of where the CDR3 ends, so the germline J gene completes it. The V gene is TRBV7-6, the J gene TRBJ1-1; perhaps TRBD1 as D (6 bases). The germline V and J ends were trimmed by 2 bases and 0 bases, with 19 bases remaining between them. Per the germline V gene, CDR1 is SGHVS and CDR2 is FNYEAQ. The CDR3 loop spans 18 amino acids. Incomplete CDR3 DNA: TGTGCCAGCAGCTTACTCGGGGCAGGGGCCTACATGAACACTGAA. Amino acid sequence: CASSLLGAGAYMNTE. The whole CDR3 protein is CASSLLGAGAYMNTEAFF.

Details on this clone: The read is 3 residues too short to cover the CDR3 end, so that end is filled in from the germline J gene. The chain is built from TRBV2 and TRBJ2-1; possible D gene TRBD2, 7 bases. CDR1 SNHLY and CDR2 FYNNEI come from the germline V gene. CDR3 size: 14 residues. The V and J ends lost 7 bases and 9 bases respectively, with 19 bases between them. Incomplete CDR3 DNA: TGTGCCAGCACCAAAGGGGGGGGAGAACTTGAG. As protein: CASTKGGGELE. In full, the CDR3 is CASTKGGGELEQFF.

On this clone: Read coverage stops 3 residues before the CDR3 terminus; the germline J gene supplies the remainder. The chain recombines TRBV5-1 with TRBJ1-6; D unclear. The CDR3 extends over 14 amino acids. Germline lookup yields CDR1 SGHRS and CDR2 YFSETQ. Trimming cost V 0 bases and J 10 bases, with 11 bases left between them. Here the CDR3 reads CASSLDNEISPLHF. The DNA read from the CDR3 is TGCGCCAGCAGCTTGGACAACGAGATCTCACCC.

Concerning this clone: Read data end 3 residues before the CDR3 end; the end is taken from the germline J gene. V and J are TRBV6-1 and TRBJ1-6; 10 bases fit TRBD1. The CDR3 spans 16 residues. Germline CDR1 and CDR2: MNHNS and SASEGT. V lost 4 bases and J lost 3; bases outside the gene matches: 3. CDR3 in amino acids: CASSGTGGIYNSPLHF. The part of the CDR3 DNA that was read is TGTGCCAGCAGTGGGACAGGGGGAATCTATAATTCACCC.

Notes on this clone: Read sequence stops 3 residues before the CDR3 end, and the germline J gene provides the missing end. The V call is TRBV20-1, the J call TRBJ1-6; D is possibly TRBD1 (5 bases). The CDR3 has 14 amino acids. Germline-derived CDR1 and CDR2 are DFQATT and SNEGSKA (reference sequence). The V end lost 1 base, the J end lost 9 bases, and 13 bases lay between the germline ends. The DNA read from the CDR3 is TGCAGTGCTAGAGGGGTGGACATCCGTTCACCC. Its translation is CSARGVDIRSP. The whole CDR3 protein is CSARGVDIRSPLHF.

According to its frequency, this clone is medium-sized. The DNA ends 3 residues before the CDR3 does, and the rest of the CDR3 is filled in from the germline J gene. The chain employs TRBV3-1 (or the pseudogene TRBV3-2) and TRBJ2-5, with D tentatively TRBD2 (6 bases). Trimming took 4 bases from V and 5 from J, leaving 14 bases between them. The CDR3 loop spans 14 amino acids. The germline CDR1 and CDR2 sequences are LGHDT and YNNKEL (reference sequence). CDR3 bases read: TGTGCCAGCAGCCCTCTGACGGGGAGGGAGACC. Amino acids: CASSPLTGRET. The entire CDR3 protein reads CASSPLTGRETQYF.

Points on this clone: Read sequence stops 3 residues before the CDR3 end, and the germline J gene provides the missing end. The chain is built from TRBV7-2 and TRBJ2-7; possible D gene TRBD1, 5 bases. Germline V gives CDR1 SGHTA, CDR2 FQGNSA. The CDR3 is made up of 14 amino acids. V was cut by 3 bases and J by 3 bases, with 12 bases left in between. Incomplete CDR3 DNA: TGTGCCAGCAGCTTCGGACCAGGGCTCTACGAG. This encodes CASSFGPGLYE. The full-length CDR3 reads as CASSFGPGLYEQYF.

In regard to this clone: The CDR3 end is not reached by the read, which stops 3 residues before it; the germline J gene fills it in. The rearrangement links TRBV19 to TRBJ1-6, with 8 bases identical to TRBD1. CDR1 and CDR2 (germline): LNHDA, SQIVND (reference sequence). The CDR3 spans 13 residues. J was trimmed by 7 bases and V by 9 bases; bases with no gene match: 5. The CDR3 bases that were read are TGTGCCAGACGGACAGGGAAGAATTCACCC. This gives the protein CARRTGKNSP. The complete CDR3 protein is CARRTGKNSPLHF.

With respect to this clone: The sequence runs out 3 residues before the end of the CDR3; the remainder is reconstructed from the germline J gene. The gene calls are TRBV2 and TRBJ2-1; D may be TRBD2 (7 bases). From germline, CDR1 is SNHLY and CDR2 FYNNEI. The CDR3 is 13 residues long. Trimming pared 6 bases from V and 8 bases from J, leaving 14 bases between. CDR3 sequence: CASRGGLWYEQFF. The CDR3 DNA, read in part, is TGTGCCAGCAGGGGGGGGCTTTGGTATGAG.

Of note for this clone: The sequenced fragment ends 3 residues before the CDR3 boundary, so the rest is inferred from the germline J gene. The rearrangement uses TRBV7-2 and TRBJ1-1, with D maybe TRBD1 (5 bases). The germline V gene encodes CDR1 SGHTA and CDR2 FQGNSA. The V and J ends lost 0 bases and 1 base respectively, with 6 bases between them. CDR3 length: 14 residues. CDR3 region: CASSLARENTEAFF. The CDR3 DNA, read in part, is TGTGCCAGCAGCTTAGCCAGGGAGAACACTGAA.

This clone ranks as medium-sized in terms of frequency. The read ends 3 residues early relative to the CDR3; the germline J gene fills the gap. The rearrangement joins TRBV7-7 to TRBJ2-2; 10 nucleotides line up with TRBD1. This CDR3 comprises 14 residues. CDR1 and CDR2 (germline): SSHAT, FNYEAQ (reference sequence). The V gene end was trimmed by 6 bases and the J gene end by 6 bases; junction bases not matched to a gene: 4. CDR3 bases read: TGTGCCAGCAGTCCTGGACAGGGGGCCGGGGAG. Its protein product is CASSPGQGAGE. The full CDR3 protein reads CASSPGQGAGELFF.

Remarks on this clone: Read data end 3 residues before the CDR3 end; the end is taken from the germline J gene. This chain connects TRBV19 to TRBJ1-4; D is unclear. The V and J ends lost 7 bases and 8 bases respectively, with 17 bases between them. The CDR3 spans 14 residues. From germline, CDR1 is LNHDA and CDR2 SQIVND (reference sequence). CDR3 loop: CASIRGPGSEKLFF. The sequenced part of the CDR3 DNA is TGTGCCAGTATTCGGGGTCCAGGCTCAGAAAAA.

A note on this clone: The read ends 3 residues early relative to the CDR3; the germline J gene fills the gap. The chain combines TRBV7-6 with TRBJ2-1; 8 bases are shared with TRBD2. The V gene's germline CDR1 is SGHVS and CDR2 FNYEAQ. This CDR3 has 16 amino acids. The junction had 5 bases not matched to a gene; V was cut back by 1 base and J by 3 bases. The part of the CDR3 DNA that was read is TGTGCCAGCAGCTTAGTCGGGGGGGGCATCTACAATGAG. Amino acids: CASSLVGGGIYNE. The whole CDR3 protein is CASSLVGGGIYNEQFF.

The chain's CDR3 is CASSPDIGTGENIQYF. The CDR3 bases that were read are TGTGCCAGCTCACCCGATATTGGGACAGGGGAAAACATT. The V gene is TRBV18, the J gene TRBJ2-4, with TRBD1 matching 10 bases. The CDR3 goes on 3 residues after the read ends, and that part is filled in from the germline J gene. The CDR3 sequence is 16 residues long. Trimming cost V 3 bases and J 5 bases; bases outside gene matches: 7. Germline V gives CDR1 KGHSH, CDR2 LQKENI.

In regard to this clone: The sequenced fragment ends 3 residues before the CDR3 boundary, so the rest is inferred from the germline J gene. The chain joins TRBV18 to TRBJ1-2, with D possibly being TRBD1 (5 bases). Per germline, CDR1 KGHSH and CDR2 LQKENI. The CDR3 consists of 11 residues. Incomplete CDR3 DNA: TGTGCCAGCTCACGGGACTCCGGC. This sequence encodes CASSRDSG. The CDR3 reads in full as CASSRDSGYTF.

Concerning this clone: The read comes to an end 3 residues before the CDR3 does, leaving the germline J gene to fill in the end. The gene calls are TRBV19 and TRBJ1-5; the D gene is possibly TRBD1 (6 bases). The V gene lost 2 bases and the J gene lost 0 bases, with 14 bases spanning the gap. CDR1 and CDR2 (germline): LNHDA, SQIVND (reference sequence). The CDR3 runs to 17 residues. The CDR3 sequence: CASSILGGQSSNQPQHF. Partial CDR3 DNA: TGTGCCAGTAGTATACTCGGGGGGCAGTCTAGCAATCAGCCC.